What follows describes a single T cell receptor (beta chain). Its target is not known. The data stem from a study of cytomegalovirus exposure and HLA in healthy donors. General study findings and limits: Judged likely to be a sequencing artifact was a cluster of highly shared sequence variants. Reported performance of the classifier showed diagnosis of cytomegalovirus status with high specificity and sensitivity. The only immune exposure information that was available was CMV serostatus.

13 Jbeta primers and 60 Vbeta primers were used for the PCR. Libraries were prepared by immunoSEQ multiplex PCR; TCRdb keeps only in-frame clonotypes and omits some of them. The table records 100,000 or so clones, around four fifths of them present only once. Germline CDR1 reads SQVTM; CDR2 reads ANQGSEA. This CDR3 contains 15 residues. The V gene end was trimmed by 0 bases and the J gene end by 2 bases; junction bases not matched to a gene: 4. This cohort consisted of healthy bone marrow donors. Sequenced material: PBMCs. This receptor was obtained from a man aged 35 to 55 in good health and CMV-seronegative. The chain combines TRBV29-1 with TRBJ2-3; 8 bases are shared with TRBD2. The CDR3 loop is CSVEDLRGDTDTQYF. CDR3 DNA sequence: TGCAGCGTTGAAGATCTGCGGGGGGACACAGATACGCAGTATTTT.